The T cell receptor (beta chain) described here comes from a study of cytomegalovirus exposure and HLA in healthy donors. Overall study results and limits: Cytomegalovirus-associated TCR beta chains were listed, numbering under 200. Several of the most significant clusters were apparently associated with common viral pathogens in a later analysis. Highest at DRB1 and lowest at HLA-C, TCR association rates differed among HLA loci in a later analysis.

60 Vbeta and 13 Jbeta primers were used in PCR. Only in-frame clones appear in the TCRdb table, and some are missing; sequencing was by immunoSEQ multiplex PCR. The sample includes under 200,000 clones, 84% of them seen just once. CDR1 is LGHNA, CDR2 YNFKEQ, per germline. The CDR3 has 15 amino acids. The V gene end was trimmed by 5 bases and the J gene end by 7 bases; junction bases not matched to a gene: 10. Each donor was healthy, and each was a bone marrow donor. Note on this clone: Antigen specificity is unknown.

The sample taken for sequencing was PBMCs. The sequence was collected from a woman aged 45-65 years in good health and CMV-seropositive. This chain connects TRBV4-2 to TRBJ2-1, with 8 bases identical to TRBD1. CDR3 protein: CASSADQGARNEQFF. The CDR3 coding sequence is TGTGCCAGCAGCGCGGATCAGGGGGCTAGGAATGAGCAGTTCTTC.